This T cell receptor beta chain was recovered during a study of shared clonotypes between healthy human individuals. About the research overall: CD4 naive and CD4 memory each took three plates per donor, while CD8 naive took two and CD8 memory one.

V was clipped by 0 bases and J by 8 bases; unmatched bases: 0. CDR1 MGHRA and CDR2 YSYEKL come from the germline V gene. This CDR3 region has 13 residues. Method: immunoSEQ multiplex PCR; TCRdb's copy keeps in-frame clones and lacks some. The sample yields roughly 300,000 clones, roughly 84% seen once. The origin of this receptor is a man in his late teens or twenties in good health. The chain is built from TRBV4-1 and TRBJ2-3; TRBD2 matches at 9 bases. What was sequenced was memory CD8+ T cells sorted from blood. Subset indicated: CD45RO+ cells pooled with CCR7-negative TemRA cells. The CDR3: CASSQEAGGTQYF. The CDR3 DNA reads TGCGCCAGCAGCCAAGAAGCGGGGGGTACGCAGTATTTT.